These T cell receptor beta chains were read from a single sample in a study of blood T cell repertoires in COVID-19. Some clones are missing from TCRdb's copy, which holds only in-frame ones; the method was immunoSEQ multiplex PCR. The table lists about 180,000 clones, 89% of them singletons. The sample comprised PBMCs or T cells enriched from blood (not recorded which). The receptors here all came from a woman in her thirties or forties with acute COVID-19. Both conserved end residues are part of each CDR3.

V gene	J gene	CDR3 protein
TRBV10-1	TRBJ1-1	CASKVLNRQVESLPEAFF
TRBV5-1	TRBJ2-7	CASSLGVPGQSYEQYF
TRBV24-1	TRBJ1-2	CATSDSGEPGYTF
TRBV5-1	TRBJ1-1	CASSTDRPNTEAFF
TRBV3-1/TRBV3-2	TRBJ1-5	CASSQDHQDSNQPQHF
TRBV9	TRBJ2-1	CASSILGTSGDEQFF
TRBV27	TRBJ2-5	CASSSAGGSETQYF
TRBV10-3	TRBJ2-1	CAISVQQRAGNEQFF
TRBV19	TRBJ2-1	CASSTVLAGGYNEQFF
TRBV6-5	TRBJ2-1	CASSSGLAGFGEQFF
TRBV25-1	TRBJ2-2	CASSVPGTGISGELFF
TRBV10-3	TRBJ1-5	CAIHGQINQPQHF
TRBV19	TRBJ1-3	CASAPQINSGNTIYF
TRBV19	TRBJ1-1	CASTPDRQWDNTEAFF
TRBV5-1	TRBJ1-1	CASSLSVSADTEAFF
TRBV19	TRBJ2-1	CASSSALRYEQFF
TRBV7-7	TRBJ2-3	CASSPLAGAQAQYF
TRBV15	TRBJ1-2	CATSRDKTGGGYTF
TRBV2	TRBJ1-2	CASSYRDYGYTF
TRBV28	TRBJ2-2	CASSFLGPSNTGELFF
TRBV28	TRBJ1-1	CASSLSAVGDANTEAFF
TRBV5-1	TRBJ2-2	CASSLRQGSTGELFF
TRBV28	TRBJ2-1	CASREVGGEFF
TRBV5-8	TRBJ1-5	CASSLVGLGNQPQHF
TRBV20-1	TRBJ1-1	CSAAVNTEAFF
TRBV28	TRBJ2-5	CASSSTLAGGDQETQYF
TRBV5-4	TRBJ2-7	CASSATSGRAHEQYF
TRBV18	TRBJ2-1	CASSPPTGEINEQFF
TRBV4-1	TRBJ1-2	CASSQTGDDYGYTF
TRBV6-2/TRBV6-3	TRBJ2-3	CASSQTSLGTDTQYF
TRBV19	TRBJ2-3	CASKEREADTQYF
TRBV9	TRBJ2-1	CASSPTGTSSWNEQFF
TRBV25-1	TRBJ2-7	CASSGTTYEQYF
TRBV10-1	TRBJ2-1	CASSGIREGYHNEQFF
TRBV7-9	TRBJ2-3	CASSLAGQLIEPSTDTQYF
TRBV6-2/TRBV6-3	TRBJ1-5	CASSPFNRGLYQPQHF
TRBV7-6	TRBJ1-5	CASSPAGGKDNQPQHF
TRBV11-2	TRBJ1-4	CASSLGTGIKEKLFF
TRBV6-5	TRBJ1-1	CASSLPWGANTEAFF
TRBV7-9	TRBJ2-7	CASSLGSWGGYEQYF
TRBV19	TRBJ2-1	CASSSLSPLNEQFF
TRBV10-3	TRBJ2-3	CAITPGLAGGRSDTQYF
TRBV29-1	TRBJ1-5	CSVEGGEGRHF
TRBV18	TRBJ2-1	CASSPPPGGWNEQFF
TRBV6-5	TRBJ1-1	CASSFLTGEAFF
TRBV10-3	TRBJ1-5	CASGEASRDQPQHF
TRBV6-5	TRBJ2-7	CASSYSEAVGETVF
TRBV7-3	TRBJ2-1	CASSLLGTSGNNEQFF
TRBV9	TRBJ1-1	CASSEGAEAFF
TRBV7-9	TRBJ2-3	CASTSGTGFSTDTQYF
TRBV4-1	TRBJ1-4	CASSQDGAGNEKLFF
TRBV25-1	TRBJ1-2	CASSEFRGYGYTF
TRBV5-8	TRBJ2-3	CASSLSGRAGDTQYF
TRBV12-5	TRBJ2-3	CASGLATGIDTQYF
TRBV30	TRBJ2-7	CAWSRGTSAAYEQYF